This TCR beta chain was profiled in a study of T cell responses to AZD1222 COVID-19 vaccine. Findings of the study overall: Seropositive AZD1222 recipients at baseline numbered only 6 or 7.

As for this clone: What it recognizes is unknown.

This CDR3 comprises 13 residues. Trimming took off 0 bases at V and 10 bases at J, with 13 bases between the two ends. Germline V gives CDR1 SGDLS, CDR2 YYNGEE. Data came from immunoSEQ multiplex PCR; TCRdb stores just in-frame clones and leaves some out. The data hold over 100,000 clones, with about 91% observed a single time. The chain has TRBV9 and TRBJ1-1; D call uncertain. The sequences come from peripheral blood, collected on day 0 of AZD1222 vaccination. The TCR was taken from an adult in good health. CDR3 coding DNA: TGTGCCAGCAGCGTAGGAATAGACCCCGGAGCTTTCTTT. It translates to CASSVGIDPGAFF.